Many counts were recorded for the clone carrying this TCR beta chain. What it binds is not known. These data originate in a study of human T cells and chemical hapten exposure. The time point was: pre-sensitization, week 0. Treatment meaning: therapeutic diphenylcyclopropenone sensitization with weekly scalp DPC. Suited to DPC and affected by alopecia, the donors ranged from 18 to 70 years old. General observations from the study: Those TCRs sitting above 1 in 1000 frequency stayed the same with DPC sensitization. Expanded TCRs created a significantly greater count of big CDR3 similarity clusters than controls did.

This CDR3 spans 13 amino acids. V lost 6 bases, J lost 2 bases, and 5 bases lay in between. Via MiXCR, TCRdb re-called the RACE reads, giving one row per CDR3 protein. The sample has around 260,000 distinct CDR3 sequences, about 9.4% seen once. The origin of this receptor is a woman aged 40 to 50 with alopecia areata. Some clones in this sample may be carry-over from other donors' samples. V is TRBV12-3 or TRBV12-4 and J is TRBJ2-6; no definite D call. The specimen comprised whole blood, sampled in connection with sensitization to the hapten diphenylcyclopropenone (DPC). CDR3 loop: CASSFAGANVLTF. The CDR3 coding sequence is TGTGCCAGCAGCTTCGCTGGGGCCAACGTCCTGACTTTC.